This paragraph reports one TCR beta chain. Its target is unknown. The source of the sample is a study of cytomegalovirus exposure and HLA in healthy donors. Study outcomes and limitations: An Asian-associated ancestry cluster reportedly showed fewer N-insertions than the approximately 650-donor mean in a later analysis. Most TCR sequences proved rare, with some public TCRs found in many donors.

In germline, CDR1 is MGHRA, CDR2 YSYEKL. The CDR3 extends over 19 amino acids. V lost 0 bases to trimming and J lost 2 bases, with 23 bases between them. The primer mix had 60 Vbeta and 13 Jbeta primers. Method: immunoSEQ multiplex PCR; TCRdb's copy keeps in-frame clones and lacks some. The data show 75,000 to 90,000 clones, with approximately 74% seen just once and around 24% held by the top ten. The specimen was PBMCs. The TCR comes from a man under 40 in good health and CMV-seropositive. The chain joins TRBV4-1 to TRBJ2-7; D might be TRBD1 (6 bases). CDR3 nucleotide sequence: TGCGCCAGCAGCCAAGATCCAGGGCCCCGGGACAAAAGAACCTACGAGCAGTACTTC. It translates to CASSQDPGPRDKRTYEQYF.